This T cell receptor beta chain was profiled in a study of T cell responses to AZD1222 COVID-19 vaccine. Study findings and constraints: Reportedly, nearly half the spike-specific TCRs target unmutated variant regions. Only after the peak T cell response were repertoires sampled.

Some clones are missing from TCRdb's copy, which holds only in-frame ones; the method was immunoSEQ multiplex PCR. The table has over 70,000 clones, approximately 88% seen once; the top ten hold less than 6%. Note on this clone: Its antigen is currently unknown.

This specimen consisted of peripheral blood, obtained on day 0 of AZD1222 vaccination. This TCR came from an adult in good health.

The chain's CDR3 is CASSRGGGNEKLFF. The CDR3 DNA follows: TGTGCCAGCAGCCGAGGTGGTGGGAATGAAAAACTGTTTTTT. This rearrangement joins TRBV9 to TRBJ1-4; D gene ambiguous. V was clipped by 4 bases and J by 5 bases, with 12 bases between them. CDR1 is SGDLS, CDR2 YYNGEE, per germline. The CDR3 consists of 14 residues.